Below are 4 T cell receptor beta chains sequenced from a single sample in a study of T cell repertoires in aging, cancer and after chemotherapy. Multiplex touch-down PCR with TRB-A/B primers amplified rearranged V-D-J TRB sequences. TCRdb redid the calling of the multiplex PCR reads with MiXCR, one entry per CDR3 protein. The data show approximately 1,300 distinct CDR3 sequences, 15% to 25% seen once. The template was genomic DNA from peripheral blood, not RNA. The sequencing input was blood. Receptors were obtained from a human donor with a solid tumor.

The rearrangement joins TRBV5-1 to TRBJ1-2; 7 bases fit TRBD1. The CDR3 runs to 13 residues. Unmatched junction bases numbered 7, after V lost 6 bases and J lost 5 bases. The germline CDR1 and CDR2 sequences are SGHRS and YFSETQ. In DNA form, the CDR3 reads TGCGCCAGCACCCTTGGGACAGCGTATGGCTACACCTTC. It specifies CASTLGTAYGYTF.

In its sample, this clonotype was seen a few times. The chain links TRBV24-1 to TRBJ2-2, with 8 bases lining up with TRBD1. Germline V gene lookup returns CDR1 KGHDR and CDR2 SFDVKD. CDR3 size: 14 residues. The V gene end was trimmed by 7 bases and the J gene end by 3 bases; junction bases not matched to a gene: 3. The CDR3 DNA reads TGTGCCACCAGAAAGGGACAGGACACCGGGGAGCTGTTTTTT. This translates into CATRKGQDTGELFF.

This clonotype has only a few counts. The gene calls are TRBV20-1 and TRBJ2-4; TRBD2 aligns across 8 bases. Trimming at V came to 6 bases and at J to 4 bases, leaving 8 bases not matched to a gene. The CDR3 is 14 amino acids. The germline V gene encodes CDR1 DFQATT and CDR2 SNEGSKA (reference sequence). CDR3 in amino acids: CSARGLDLKNIQYF. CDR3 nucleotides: TGCAGTGCCCGGGGACTAGATCTTAAAAACATTCAGTACTTC.

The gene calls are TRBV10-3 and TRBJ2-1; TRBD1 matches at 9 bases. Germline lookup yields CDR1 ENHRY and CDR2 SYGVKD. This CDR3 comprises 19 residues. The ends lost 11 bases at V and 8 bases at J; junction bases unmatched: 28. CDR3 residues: CAASPGQGIRNAGRYEQFF. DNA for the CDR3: TGTGCCGCCTCACCGGGACAGGGTATACGGAATGCCGGGCGATATGAGCAGTTCTTC.